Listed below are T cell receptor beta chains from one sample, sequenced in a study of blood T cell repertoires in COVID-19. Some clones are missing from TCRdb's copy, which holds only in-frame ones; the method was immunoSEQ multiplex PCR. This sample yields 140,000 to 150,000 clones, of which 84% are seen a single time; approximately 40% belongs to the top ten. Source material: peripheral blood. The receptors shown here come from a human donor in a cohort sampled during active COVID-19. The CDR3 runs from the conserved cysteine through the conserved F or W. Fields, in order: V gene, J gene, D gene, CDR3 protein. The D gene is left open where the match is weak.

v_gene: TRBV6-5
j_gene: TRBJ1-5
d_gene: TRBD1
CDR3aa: CASSYSRQGSQPQHF

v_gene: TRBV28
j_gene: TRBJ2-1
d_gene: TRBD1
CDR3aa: CASRRQGINNEQFF

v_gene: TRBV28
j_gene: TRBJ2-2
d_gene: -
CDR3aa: CASSSRDGNTGELFF

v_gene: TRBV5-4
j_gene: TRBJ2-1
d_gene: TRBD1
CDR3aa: CASSRPGTGEVNEQFF

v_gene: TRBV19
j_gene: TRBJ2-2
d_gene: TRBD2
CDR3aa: CASEGLAGLRDTGELFF

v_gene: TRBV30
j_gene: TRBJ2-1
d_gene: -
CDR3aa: CAWGPWSSYNEQFF

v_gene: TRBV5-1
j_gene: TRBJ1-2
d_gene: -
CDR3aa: CASSMGRAVVDGYTF

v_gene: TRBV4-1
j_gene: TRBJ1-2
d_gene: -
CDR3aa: CASSHPQGNYGYTF

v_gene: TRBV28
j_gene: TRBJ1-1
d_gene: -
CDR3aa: CASSLQATEAFF

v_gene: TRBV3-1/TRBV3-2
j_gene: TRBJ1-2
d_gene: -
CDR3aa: CASSHNDRFGFGYTF

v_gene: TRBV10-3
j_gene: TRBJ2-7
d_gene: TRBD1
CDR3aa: CAIRTSDRAGLGEQYF

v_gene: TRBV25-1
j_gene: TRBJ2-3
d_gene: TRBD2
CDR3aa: CASSGQGLAADTQYF

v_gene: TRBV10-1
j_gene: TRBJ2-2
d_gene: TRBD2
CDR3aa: CASSVGRGVTGELFF

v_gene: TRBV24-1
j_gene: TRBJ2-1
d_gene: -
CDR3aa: CATSDLLSGEQFF

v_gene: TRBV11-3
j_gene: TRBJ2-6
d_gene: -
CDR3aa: CASSQMAGANVLTF

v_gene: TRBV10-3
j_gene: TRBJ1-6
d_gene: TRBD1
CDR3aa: CAIRTGEGSPLHF

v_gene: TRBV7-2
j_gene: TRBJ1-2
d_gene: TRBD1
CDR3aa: CASSLRQGGTYGYTF

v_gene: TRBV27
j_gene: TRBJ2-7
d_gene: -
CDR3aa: CASSSGGGRQYF

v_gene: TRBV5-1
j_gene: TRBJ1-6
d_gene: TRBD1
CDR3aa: CASSWAGTGNSPLHF

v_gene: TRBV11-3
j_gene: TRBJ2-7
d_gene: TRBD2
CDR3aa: CASSPSGGDSYEQYF

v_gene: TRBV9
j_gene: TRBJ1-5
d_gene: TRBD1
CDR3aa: CASSGGGGNQPQHF

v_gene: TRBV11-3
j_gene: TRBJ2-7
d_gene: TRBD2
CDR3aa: CASSLGGGRLREQYF

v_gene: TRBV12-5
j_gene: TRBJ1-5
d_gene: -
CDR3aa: CASGYSDQPQHF

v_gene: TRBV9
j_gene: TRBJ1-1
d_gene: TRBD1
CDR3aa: CASTDRENTEAFF

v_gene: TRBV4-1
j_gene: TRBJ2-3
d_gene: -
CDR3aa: CASSQDSSTDTQYF

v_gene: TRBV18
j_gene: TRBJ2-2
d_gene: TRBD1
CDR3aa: CASSPFKDRGLSGELFF

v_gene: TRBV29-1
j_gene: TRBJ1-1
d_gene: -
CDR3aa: CSVEGGIAEAFF

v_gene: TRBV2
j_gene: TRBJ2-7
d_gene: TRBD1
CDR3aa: CASSERTGLSYEQYF

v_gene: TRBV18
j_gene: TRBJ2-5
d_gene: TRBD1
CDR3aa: CASSPLKGQSIQETQYF

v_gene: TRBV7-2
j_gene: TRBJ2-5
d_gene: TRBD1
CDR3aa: CASSPWDRARETQYF

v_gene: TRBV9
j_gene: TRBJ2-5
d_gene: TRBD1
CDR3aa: CASSVPGQKETQYF

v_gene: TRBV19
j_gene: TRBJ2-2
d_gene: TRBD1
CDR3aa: CATGDRAYGETGELFF

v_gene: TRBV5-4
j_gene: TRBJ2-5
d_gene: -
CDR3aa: CASSLQGGETQYF

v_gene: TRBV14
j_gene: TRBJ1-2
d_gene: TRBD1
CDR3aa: CASSQVQGGYGYTF

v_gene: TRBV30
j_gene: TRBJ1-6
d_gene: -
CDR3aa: CAWQGIVDSPLHF

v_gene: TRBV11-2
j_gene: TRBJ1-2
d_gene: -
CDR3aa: CASRAYGGAALYGYTF

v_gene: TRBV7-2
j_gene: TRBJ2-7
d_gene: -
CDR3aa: CASSLGGVTYEQYF